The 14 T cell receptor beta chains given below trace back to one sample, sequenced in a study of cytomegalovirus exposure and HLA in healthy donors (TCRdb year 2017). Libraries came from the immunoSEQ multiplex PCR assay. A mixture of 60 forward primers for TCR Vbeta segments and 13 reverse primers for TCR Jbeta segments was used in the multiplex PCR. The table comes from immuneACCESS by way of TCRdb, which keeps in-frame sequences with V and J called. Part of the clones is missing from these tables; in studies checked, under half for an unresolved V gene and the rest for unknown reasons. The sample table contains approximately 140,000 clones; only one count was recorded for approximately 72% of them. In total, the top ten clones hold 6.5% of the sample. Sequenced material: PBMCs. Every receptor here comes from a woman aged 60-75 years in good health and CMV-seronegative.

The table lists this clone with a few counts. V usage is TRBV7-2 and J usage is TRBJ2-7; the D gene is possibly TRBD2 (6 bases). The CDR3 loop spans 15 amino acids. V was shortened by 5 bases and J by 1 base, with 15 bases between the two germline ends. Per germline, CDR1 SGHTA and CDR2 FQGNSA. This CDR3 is CASSTSGGTSYEQYF. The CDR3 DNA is TGTGCCAGCAGCACCTCTGGCGGGACTTCCTACGAGCAGTACTTC.

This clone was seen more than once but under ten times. As DNA, the CDR3 is TGTGCCAGTAGTATATCGGCAGGGAACGAAAAACTGTTTTTT. It codes for CASSISAGNEKLFF. The chain carries TRBV19 and TRBJ1-4, with D tentatively TRBD1 (5 bases). The ends were cut back, 2 bases at V and 8 bases at J, with 12 bases in the middle. The CDR3 spans 14 residues. CDR1 and CDR2 (germline): LNHDA, SQIVND (reference sequence).

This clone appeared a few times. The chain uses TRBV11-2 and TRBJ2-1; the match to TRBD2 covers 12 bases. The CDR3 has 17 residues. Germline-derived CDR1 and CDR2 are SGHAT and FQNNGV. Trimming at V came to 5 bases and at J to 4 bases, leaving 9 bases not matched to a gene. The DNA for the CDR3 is TGTGCCAGCAGCCCGGGACTAGCGGGTAGAGGGTACAATGAGCAGTTCTTC. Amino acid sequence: CASSPGLAGRGYNEQFF. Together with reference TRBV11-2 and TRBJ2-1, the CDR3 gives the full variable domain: EAGVAQSPRYKIIEKRQSVAFWCNPISGHATLYWYQQILGQGPKLLIQFQNNGVVDDSQLPKDRFSAERLKGVDSTLKIQPAKLEDSAVYLCASSPGLAGRGYNEQFFGPGTRLTVL.

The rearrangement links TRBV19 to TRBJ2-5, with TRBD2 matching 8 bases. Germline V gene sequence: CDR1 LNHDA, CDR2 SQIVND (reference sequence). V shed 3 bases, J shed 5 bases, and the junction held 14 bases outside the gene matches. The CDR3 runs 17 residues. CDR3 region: CASSIGFPAGAGETQYF. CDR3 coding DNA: TGTGCCAGTAGTATCGGGTTTCCAGCGGGAGCGGGGGAGACCCAGTACTTC.

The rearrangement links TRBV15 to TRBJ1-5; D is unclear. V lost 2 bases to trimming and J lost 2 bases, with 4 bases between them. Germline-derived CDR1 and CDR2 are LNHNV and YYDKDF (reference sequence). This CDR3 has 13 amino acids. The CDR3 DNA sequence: TGTGCCACCAGCAGACAGGGCAATCAGCCCCAGCATTTT. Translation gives CATSRQGNQPQHF.

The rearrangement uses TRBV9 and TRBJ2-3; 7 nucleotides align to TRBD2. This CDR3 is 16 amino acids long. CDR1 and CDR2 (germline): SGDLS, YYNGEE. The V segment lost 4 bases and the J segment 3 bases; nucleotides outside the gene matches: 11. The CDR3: CASSKDSGRGTDTQYF. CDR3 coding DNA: TGTGCCAGCAGCAAGGATAGCGGGCGGGGGACAGATACGCAGTATTTT.

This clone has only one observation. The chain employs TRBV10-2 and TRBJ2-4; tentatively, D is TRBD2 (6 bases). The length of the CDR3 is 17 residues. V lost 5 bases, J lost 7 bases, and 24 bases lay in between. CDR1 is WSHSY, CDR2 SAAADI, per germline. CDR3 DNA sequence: TGCGCCAGCAGTTTCCGACCCCGACTAGAGGGTAGGAACATTCAGTACTTC. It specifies CASSFRPRLEGRNIQYF.

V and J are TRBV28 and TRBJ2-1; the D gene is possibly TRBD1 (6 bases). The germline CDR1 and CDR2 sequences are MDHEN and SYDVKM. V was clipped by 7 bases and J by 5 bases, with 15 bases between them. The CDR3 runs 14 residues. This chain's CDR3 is CASNSGTPNNEQFF. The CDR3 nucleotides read TGTGCCAGCAATTCCGGGACACCCAACAATGAGCAGTTCTTC.

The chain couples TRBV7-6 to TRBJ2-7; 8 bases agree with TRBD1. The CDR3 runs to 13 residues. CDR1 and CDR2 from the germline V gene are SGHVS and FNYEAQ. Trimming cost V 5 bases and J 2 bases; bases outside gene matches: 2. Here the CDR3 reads CASSKDRAYEQYF. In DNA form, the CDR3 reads TGTGCCAGCAGCAAGGACAGGGCCTACGAGCAGTACTTC.

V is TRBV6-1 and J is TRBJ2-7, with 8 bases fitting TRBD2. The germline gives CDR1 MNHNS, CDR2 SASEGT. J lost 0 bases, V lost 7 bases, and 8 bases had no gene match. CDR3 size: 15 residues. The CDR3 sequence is CASTRSGGSSYEQYF. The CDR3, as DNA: TGTGCCAGCACCCGAAGCGGGGGTAGCTCCTACGAGCAGTACTTC.

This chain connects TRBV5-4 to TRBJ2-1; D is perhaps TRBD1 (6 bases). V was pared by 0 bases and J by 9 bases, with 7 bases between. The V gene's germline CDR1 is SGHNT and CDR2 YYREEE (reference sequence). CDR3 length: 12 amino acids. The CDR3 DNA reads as TGTGCCAGCAGCTTGGTAGGGGGTGAGCAGTTCTTC. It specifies CASSLVGGEQFF. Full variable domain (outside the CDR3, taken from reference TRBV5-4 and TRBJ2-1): ETGVTQSPTHLIKTRGQQVTLRCSSQSGHNTVSWYQQALGQGPQFIFQYYREEENGRGNFPPRFSGLQFPNYSSELNVNALELDDSALYLCASSLVGGEQFFGPGTRLTVL.

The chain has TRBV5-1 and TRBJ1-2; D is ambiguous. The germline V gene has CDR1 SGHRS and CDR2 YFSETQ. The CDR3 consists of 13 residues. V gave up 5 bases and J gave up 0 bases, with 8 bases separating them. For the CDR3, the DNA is TGCGCCAGCAGAGACGGAGCTAACTATGGCTACACCTTC. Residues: CASRDGANYGYTF.

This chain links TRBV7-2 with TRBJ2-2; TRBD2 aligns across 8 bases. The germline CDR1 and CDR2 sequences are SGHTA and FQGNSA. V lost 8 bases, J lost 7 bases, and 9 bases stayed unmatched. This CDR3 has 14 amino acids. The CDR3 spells CASPVGRGHGELFF. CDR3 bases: TGTGCCAGCCCGGTCGGGAGGGGTCACGGGGAGCTGTTTTTT.

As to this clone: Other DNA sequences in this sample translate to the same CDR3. The CDR3 nucleotides are TGTGCCAGCTCTACTGGGACAAAGACAAACATTCAGTACTTC. It specifies CASSTGTKTNIQYF. The rearrangement links TRBV27 to TRBJ2-4; TRBD1 is a possible D gene (6 bases). V lost 8 bases and J lost 6, with 17 bases in between. Germline assignment: CDR1 MNHEY and CDR2 SMNVEV (reference sequence). The CDR3 totals 14 residues.